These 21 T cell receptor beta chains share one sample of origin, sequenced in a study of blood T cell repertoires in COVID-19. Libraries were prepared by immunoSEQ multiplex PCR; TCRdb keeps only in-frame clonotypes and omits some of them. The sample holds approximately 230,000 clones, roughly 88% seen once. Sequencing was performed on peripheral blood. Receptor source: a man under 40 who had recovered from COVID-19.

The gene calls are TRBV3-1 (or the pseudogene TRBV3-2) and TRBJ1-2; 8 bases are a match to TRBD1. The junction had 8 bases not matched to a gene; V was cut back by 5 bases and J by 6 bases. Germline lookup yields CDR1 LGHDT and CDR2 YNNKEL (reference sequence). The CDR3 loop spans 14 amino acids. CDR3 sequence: CASSSPSRGHGYTF. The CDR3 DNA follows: TGTGCCAGCAGCTCCCCCTCCAGGGGGCATGGCTACACCTTC.

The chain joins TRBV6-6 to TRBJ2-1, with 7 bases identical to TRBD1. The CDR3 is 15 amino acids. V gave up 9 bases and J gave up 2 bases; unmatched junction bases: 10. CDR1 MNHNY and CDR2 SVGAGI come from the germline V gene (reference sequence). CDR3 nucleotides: TGTGCCAGTTACAGTAAAGGACAGGCCTACAATGAGCAGTTCTTC. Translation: CASYSKGQAYNEQFF.

The CDR3 DNA sequence: TGTGCCACCAGCAGAGACCCGACAGGACAGGGAAAGGTTGCTAATGAAAAACTGTTTTTT. This gives the protein CATSRDPTGQGKVANEKLFF. The chain couples TRBV15 to TRBJ1-4; 8 bases agree with TRBD1. Looked up from germline, CDR1 is LNHNV and CDR2 is YYDKDF (reference sequence). V lost 0 bases to trimming and J lost 3 bases; unmatched junction nucleotides: 15. CDR3 length equals 20 residues. Full variable domain (outside the CDR3, taken from reference TRBV15 and TRBJ1-4): DAMVIQNPRYQVTQFGKPVTLSCSQTLNHNVMYWYQQKSSQAPKLLFHYYDKDFNNEADTPDNFQSRRPNTSFCFLDIRSPGLGDTAMYLCATSRDPTGQGKVANEKLFFGSGTQLSVL.

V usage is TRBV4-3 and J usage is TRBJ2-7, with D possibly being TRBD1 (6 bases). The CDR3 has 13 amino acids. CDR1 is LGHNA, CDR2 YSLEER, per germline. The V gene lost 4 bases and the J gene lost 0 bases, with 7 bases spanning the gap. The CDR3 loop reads CASSPDSSYEQYF. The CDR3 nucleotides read TGCGCCAGCAGCCCGGACAGCTCCTACGAGCAGTACTTC.

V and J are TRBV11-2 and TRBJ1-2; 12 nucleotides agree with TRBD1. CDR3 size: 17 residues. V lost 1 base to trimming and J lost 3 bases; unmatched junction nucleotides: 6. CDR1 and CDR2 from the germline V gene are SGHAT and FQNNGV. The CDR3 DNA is TGTGCCAGCAGCTTAGCGACCGGGACAGGGGGCGACTATGGCTACACCTTC. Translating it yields CASSLATGTGGDYGYTF.

CDR3 DNA sequence: TGTGCCAGCCGGTGGCAGGGTAATGAAAAACTGTTTTTT. Encoded protein: CASRWQGNEKLFF. V is TRBV2 and J is TRBJ1-4; possible D gene TRBD1, 5 bases. Trimming took 8 bases from V and 4 from J, leaving 11 bases between them. Germline CDR1 SNHLY, CDR2 FYNNEI. The CDR3 runs to 13 residues.

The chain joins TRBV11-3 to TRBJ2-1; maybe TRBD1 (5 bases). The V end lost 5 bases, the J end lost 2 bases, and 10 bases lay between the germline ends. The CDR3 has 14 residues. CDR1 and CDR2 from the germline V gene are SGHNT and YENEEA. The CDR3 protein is CASSLQGTYNEQFF. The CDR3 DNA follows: TGTGCCAGCAGCCTCCAGGGTACCTACAATGAGCAGTTCTTC.

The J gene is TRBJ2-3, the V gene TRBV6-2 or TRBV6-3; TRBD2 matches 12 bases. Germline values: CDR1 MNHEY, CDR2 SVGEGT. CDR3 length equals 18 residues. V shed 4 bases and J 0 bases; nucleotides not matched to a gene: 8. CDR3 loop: CASSSGLAGRHSTDTQYF. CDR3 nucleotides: TGTGCCAGCAGTTCCGGACTAGCGGGGAGACATAGCACAGATACGCAGTATTTT.

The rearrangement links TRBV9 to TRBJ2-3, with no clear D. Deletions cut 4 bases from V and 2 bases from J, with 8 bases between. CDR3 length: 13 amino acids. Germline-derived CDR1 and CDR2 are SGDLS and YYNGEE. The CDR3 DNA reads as TGTGCCAGCAGCCCCCAAAACACAGATACGCAGTATTTT. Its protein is CASSPQNTDTQYF.

The CDR3 protein is CASSEGQGSGNTIYF. DNA for the CDR3: TGTGCCAGCAGTGAGGGACAGGGTTCTGGAAACACCATATATTTT. The chain is built from TRBV25-1 and TRBJ1-3; 9 bases fit TRBD1. The V gene's germline CDR1 is MGHDK and CDR2 SYGVNS. J was trimmed by 1 base and V by 3 bases; bases with no gene match: 1. The CDR3 is made up of 15 amino acids.

The CDR3 DNA is TGTGCCAGCAGCCCCCGGGACAGGGGGAACACTGAAGCTTTCTTT. Its protein product is CASSPRDRGNTEAFF. The V call is TRBV7-2, the J call TRBJ1-1; 10 bases are a match to TRBD1. Trimming took 5 bases from V and 1 from J; bases not matched to a gene: 4. This CDR3 comprises 15 residues. From germline, CDR1 is SGHTA and CDR2 FQGNSA.

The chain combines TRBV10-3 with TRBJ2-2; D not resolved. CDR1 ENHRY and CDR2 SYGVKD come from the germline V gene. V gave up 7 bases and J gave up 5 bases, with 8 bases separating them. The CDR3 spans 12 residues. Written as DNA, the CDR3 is TGTGCCATCACCCCCACTACCGGGGAGCTGTTTTTT. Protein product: CAITPTTGELFF.

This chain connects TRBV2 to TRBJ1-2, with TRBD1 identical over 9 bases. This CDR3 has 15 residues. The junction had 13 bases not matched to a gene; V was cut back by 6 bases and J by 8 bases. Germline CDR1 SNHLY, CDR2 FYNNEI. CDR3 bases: TGTGCCAGCAGACCCCCCGGGACAGGGCTATGGGGCTACACCTTC. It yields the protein CASRPPGTGLWGYTF.

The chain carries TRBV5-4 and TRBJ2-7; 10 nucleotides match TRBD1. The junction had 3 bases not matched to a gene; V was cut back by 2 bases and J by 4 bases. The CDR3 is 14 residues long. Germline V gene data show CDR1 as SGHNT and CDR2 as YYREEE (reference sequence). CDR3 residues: CASSFGDRGYEQYF. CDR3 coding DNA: TGTGCCAGCAGCTTTGGGGACAGGGGTTACGAGCAGTACTTC.

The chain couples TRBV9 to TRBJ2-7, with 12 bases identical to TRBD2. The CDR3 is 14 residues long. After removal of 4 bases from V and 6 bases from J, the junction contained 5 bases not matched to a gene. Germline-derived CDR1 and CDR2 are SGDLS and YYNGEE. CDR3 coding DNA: TGTGCCAGCAGCCCCGGACTAGCGGGACTCGAGCAGTACTTC. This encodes CASSPGLAGLEQYF.

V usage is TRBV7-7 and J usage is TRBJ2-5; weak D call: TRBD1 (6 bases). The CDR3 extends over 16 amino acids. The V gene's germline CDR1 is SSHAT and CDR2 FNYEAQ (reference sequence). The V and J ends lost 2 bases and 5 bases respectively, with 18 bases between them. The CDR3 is CASSLNFDRSWETQYF. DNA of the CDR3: TGTGCCAGCAGCTTAAATTTCGACAGGAGCTGGGAGACCCAGTACTTC.

The CDR3 loop reads CASSLGLAGVDTQYF. CDR3 sequence (DNA): TGTGCCAGCAGCTTAGGACTAGCGGGGGTGGATACGCAGTATTTT. V and J are TRBV7-8 and TRBJ2-3; TRBD2 aligns across 12 bases. Germline CDR1 SGHVS, CDR2 FQNEAQ. With V trimmed by 1 base and J by 6 bases, 2 bases remained unmatched. The CDR3 is 15 residues long.

CDR3 region: CAISVGPYIFYGYTF. The CDR3, as DNA: TGTGCCATCAGTGTTGGCCCATACATCTTCTATGGCTACACCTTC. The V and J genes are TRBV10-3 and TRBJ1-2; D ambiguous. V shed 4 bases and J shed 4 bases, with 16 bases lying between them. The CDR3 is 15 residues long. Germline V lookup: CDR1 ENHRY, CDR2 SYGVKD.

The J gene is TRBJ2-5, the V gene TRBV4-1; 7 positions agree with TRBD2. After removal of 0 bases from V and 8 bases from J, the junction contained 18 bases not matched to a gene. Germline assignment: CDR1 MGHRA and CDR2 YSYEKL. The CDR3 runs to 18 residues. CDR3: CASSQDVGGGPQENTQYF. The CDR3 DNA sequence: TGCGCCAGCAGCCAAGATGTGGGCGGGGGTCCACAAGAGAACACCCAGTACTTC.

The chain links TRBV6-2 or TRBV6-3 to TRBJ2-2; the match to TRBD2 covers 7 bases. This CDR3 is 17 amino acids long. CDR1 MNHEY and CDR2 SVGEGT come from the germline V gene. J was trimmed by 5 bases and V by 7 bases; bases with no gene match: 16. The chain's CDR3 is CASNPTPSGTTTGELFF. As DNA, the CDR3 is TGTGCCAGCAACCCGACCCCCTCCGGGACTACGACCGGGGAGCTGTTTTTT.

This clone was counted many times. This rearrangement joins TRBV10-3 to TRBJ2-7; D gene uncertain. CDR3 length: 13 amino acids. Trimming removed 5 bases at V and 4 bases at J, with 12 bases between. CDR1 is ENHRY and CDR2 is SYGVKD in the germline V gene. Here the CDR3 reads CAISNPNSYEQYF. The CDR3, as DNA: TGTGCCATCAGTAACCCTAACAGTTACGAGCAGTACTTC.